These 6 T cell receptor beta chains were sequenced from one sample in a study of CD8+CD57+ T cells in acquired aplastic anemia. It was genomic DNA that served as the template for profiling TCR beta VDJ and CDR3. One entry per CDR3 protein results from TCRdb running MiXCR on the reads. The table has hundreds of thousands of distinct CDR3 sequences, 65% to 80% seen once; the top ten hold 4%. Sequencing input: sorted CD4+, CD8+, or CD8+CD57+ T cells (not recorded which) from PBMCs. These receptors all come from a human donor in good health, serving as a control.

The genes are TRBV29-1 and TRBJ1-2; no definite D call. This CDR3 has 11 residues. V lost 3 bases to trimming and J lost 8 bases, with 10 bases between them. Germline CDR1 is SQVTM and CDR2 is ANQGSEA. The CDR3 is CSVDSVRGYTF. The CDR3 DNA follows: TGCAGCGTTGATAGTGTTCGGGGCTACACCTTC.

V is TRBV4-2 and J is TRBJ2-7, with 10 bases identical to TRBD1. V was pared by 5 bases and J by 2 bases, with 3 bases of the junction left unmatched. CDR3 size: 14 residues. Looked up from germline, CDR1 is LGHNA and CDR2 is YNFKEQ. CDR3 nucleotide sequence: TGTGCCAGCAGCTACGGACAGGGGGCCTACGAGCAGTACTTC. Its protein product is CASSYGQGAYEQYF.

J is TRBJ2-1 and V is TRBV5-1; D is perhaps TRBD1 or TRBD2 (5 bases each). Germline CDR1 and CDR2: SGHRS and YFSETQ. The length of the CDR3 is 13 residues. V shed 2 bases and J shed 13 bases, with 16 bases lying between them. The CDR3 DNA reads TGCGCCAGCAGCTTAATCCGGGGCGCCTCACAGTTCTTC. It yields the protein CASSLIRGASQFF.

The V and J genes are TRBV2 and TRBJ1-1; D might be TRBD1 (5 bases). Germline loops: CDR1 SNHLY, CDR2 FYNNEI. Trimming took off 6 bases at V and 6 bases at J, with 26 bases between the two ends. This CDR3 has 17 residues. The CDR3 DNA follows: TGTGCCAGCAGCCGGCAGGGTGGTATCACCCTAACTTCTGAAGCTTTCTTT. Translating it yields CASSRQGGITLTSEAFF.

With regard to this clonotype: One end of the junction does not line up with germline, which may come from a read error. This rearrangement joins TRBV19 to TRBJ2-1; 7 positions agree with TRBD1. Germline assignment: CDR1 LNHDA and CDR2 SQIVND (reference sequence). The CDR3 runs to 15 residues. The CDR3 region is CASTVGDSLYTEAFF. In DNA form, the CDR3 reads TGTGCCAGTACCGTAGGGGACAGTCTGTACACTGAAGCGTTCTTT.

The sample holds many counts of this clonotype. J is TRBJ1-4 and V is TRBV3-1, with TRBD1 as a possible D gene (6 bases). The CDR3 is 15 amino acids. Germline values: CDR1 LGHDT, CDR2 YNNKEL (reference sequence). The ends were cut back, 2 bases at V and 0 bases at J, with 7 bases in the middle. The CDR3 region is CASSQTGTTNEKLFF. CDR3 nucleotide sequence: TGTGCCAGCAGCCAAACAGGGACAACTAATGAAAAACTGTTTTTT.